This TCR beta chain was captured in a study of blood T cell repertoires in COVID-19. The CDR3 has 14 residues. Germline-derived CDR1 and CDR2 are SGHDT and YYEEEE. J gave up 2 bases and V 4 bases, and 6 bases lay outside the gene matches. Original processing notes: Reference gene primer amplification in the assay estimated nucleated cell counts. Assay used: immunoSEQ multiplex PCR; TCRdb lists only in-frame clones, some missing. V and J calls and clone size follow that table, whereas D and trimming were derived from the DNA. The profile shows 61,000 or so clones, about 91% of them singletons. The clonotype was recovered from a woman of 80 years or more with active COVID-19. The specimen was peripheral blood. The rearrangement uses TRBV5-6 and TRBJ2-7; 7 bases agree with TRBD1. CDR3 sequence: CASSRFDRAYEQYF. In DNA form, the CDR3 reads TGTGCCAGCAGCCGTTTCGACAGGGCCTACGAGCAGTACTTC.